This TCR beta chain is from a study of T cell responses to AZD1222 COVID-19 vaccine. The CDR3 runs 14 residues. Per germline, CDR1 SGHTA and CDR2 FQGNSA. V shed 1 base and J shed 4 bases, with 8 bases lying between them. Sequencing used immunoSEQ multiplex PCR; TCRdb keeps in-frame clones, though not all of them. The data hold fewer than 95,000 clones, with around nine tenths observed a single time. This sequence originates from an adult who received the AZD1222 COVID-19 vaccine. The material sequenced was peripheral blood, taken 28 days after the second AZD1222 dose. The rearrangement uses TRBV7-2 and TRBJ1-5, with D unclear. The CDR3 sequence is CASSLEAGNQPQHF. The CDR3 DNA reads as TGTGCCAGCAGCTTAGAGGCAGGTAATCAGCCCCAGCATTTT.